This record looks at one T cell receptor (beta chain) sequence and its context. The target of this receptor is not known. No base quality values were provided; no much bigger clone lies one nucleotide off. The germline V gene (reference sequence) sets CDR1 to MNHEY and CDR2 to SMNVEV. The CDR3 holds 14 amino acids from the cysteine to the phenylalanine. Kept here is only the CDR3 DNA, which spans 42 bases and is read in frame from base 1. Ends trimmed: V by 7 bases, J by 4 bases; bases unmatched to a gene: 8. One collaborating source in Seattle enrolled patients while the patients were actively infected and followed the patients over time throughout the course of disease. Each collaborating institution followed its own protocols to collect whole blood in K2EDTA tubes. For TCRbeta analysis, collaborators shipped samples as frozen whole blood, isolated PBMCs, or DNA extracted from either of those sample types.

These data come from a study of blood T cell repertoires in COVID-19 (dated by TCRdb to 2018 to 2020). Turning to the overall study: Collaborator samples came from the United States, Italy and Spain and covered acute and convalescent phases of COVID-19. The prospective study material was composed of cDNA or gDNA derived from T cells, B-cell-depleted T cells, or PBMCs. Subjects who had been exposed to COVID-19, were actively infected with it, or had recovered from it provided the deeply sampled blood TCRbeta repertoires that made up the dataset. The repertoires were made available in a free public database intended to serve as a resource for research on the immune response to SARS-CoV-2. Samples were obtained from the ongoing ImmuneRACE study (first 160 participants) and from 1,254 subjects provided by 6 global collaborators. Sample metadata almost always included a de-identified subject ID, COVID-19 status, age in years and sex. Where HLA class I and class II types were available, the types were taken from metadata supplied by the sample provider, not from assay-based typing. General conclusions and limits of the study: The amount of clinical and demographic metadata varied by source and participant and was provided uncurated.

The immunoSEQ Assay, a bias-controlled multiplex PCR, was used to amplify TCRbeta CDR3 regions from genomic DNA. On the study's bioinformatics: The number of nucleated cells in each sample was estimated by amplification of reference gene primers within the assay. To quantify the absolute abundance of each unique TCRbeta CDR3 rearrangement, sequence reads were collapsed and filtered. For each sample, productive Simpson clonality was calculated as the square root of Simpson's diversity index across productive rearrangements. The table comes from immuneACCESS by way of TCRdb, which keeps in-frame sequences with V and J called. Part of the clones is missing from these tables; in studies checked, under half for an unresolved V gene and the rest for unknown reasons. The V and J calls and clone size are taken from that table; D and trimming were inferred from the DNA. The sample profile shows about 180,000 clones; 70% to 90% of them were found once. The ten most abundant clones make up less than 8% of the sample.

The clonotype was recovered from a man of 80 years or more with COVID-19, enrolled during active disease. The receptor chain draws on TRBV27 and TRBJ1-2, with 8 junctional bases fitting TRBD1. Sequenced input: peripheral blood. The sequence in DNA is TGTGCCAGCAACTCACAGGGGGGCGGCTATGGCTACACCTTC. Its protein reads: CASNSQGGGYGYTF.